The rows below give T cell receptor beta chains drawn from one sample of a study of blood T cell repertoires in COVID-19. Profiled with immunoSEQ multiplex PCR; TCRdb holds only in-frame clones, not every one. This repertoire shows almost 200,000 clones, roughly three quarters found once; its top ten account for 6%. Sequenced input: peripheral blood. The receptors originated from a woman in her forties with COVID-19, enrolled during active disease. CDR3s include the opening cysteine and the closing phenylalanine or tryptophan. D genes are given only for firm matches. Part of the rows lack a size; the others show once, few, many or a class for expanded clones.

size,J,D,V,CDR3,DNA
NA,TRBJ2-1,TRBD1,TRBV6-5,CASSPTPGQGNEQFF,TGTGCCAGCAGTCCGACGCCGGGACAGGGGAATGAGCAGTTCTTC
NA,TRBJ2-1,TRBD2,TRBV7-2,CASSLASGGEQFF,TGTGCCAGCAGCTTGGCTAGCGGGGGCGAGCAGTTCTTC
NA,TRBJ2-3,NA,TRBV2,CAVGEITQYF,TGTGCCGTTGGTGAGATTACGCAGTATTTT
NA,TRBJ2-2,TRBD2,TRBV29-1,CGAGGPTHTGELFF,TGCGGCGCGGGGGGGCCGACCCACACCGGGGAGCTGTTTTTT
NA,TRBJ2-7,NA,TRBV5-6,CASSLWSGRGNEQYF,TGTGCCAGCAGCTTGTGGTCCGGCCGAGGGAACGAGCAGTACTTC
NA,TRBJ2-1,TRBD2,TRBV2,CAGRGTSNEHEQFF,TGTGCCGGCCGAGGGACTAGCAATGAGCATGAGCAGTTCTTC
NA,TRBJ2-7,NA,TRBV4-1,CASSPGTPGFYEQYF,TGCGCCAGCAGCCCAGGGACTCCCGGATTCTACGAGCAGTACTTC
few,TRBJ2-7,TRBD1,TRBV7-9,CASSPEPGQNYEQYF,TGTGCCAGCAGCCCTGAACCGGGACAGAACTACGAGCAGTACTTC
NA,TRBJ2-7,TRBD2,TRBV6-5,CASSWGGSEQYF,TGTGCCAGCAGTTGGGGCGGGAGCGAGCAGTACTTC
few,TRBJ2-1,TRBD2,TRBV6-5,CASSSGLAGALWEQFF,TGTGCCAGCAGTTCAGGACTAGCGGGAGCACTTTGGGAGCAGTTCTTC
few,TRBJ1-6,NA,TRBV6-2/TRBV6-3,CASSRRAGNSPLHF,TGTGCCAGCAGCCGCAGGGCTGGTAATTCACCCCTCCACTTT
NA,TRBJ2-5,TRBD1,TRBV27,CASSPGTGGETQYF,TGTGCCAGCAGTCCCGGGACAGGGGGAGAGACCCAGTACTTC
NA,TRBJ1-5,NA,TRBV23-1,CASSRGGGINQPQHF,TGCGCCAGCAGTCGGGGAGGGGGAATCAATCAGCCCCAGCATTTT
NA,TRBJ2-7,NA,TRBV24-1,CATSDPDTQKQYF,TGTGCCACCAGTGACCCGGACACCCAAAAGCAGTACTTC
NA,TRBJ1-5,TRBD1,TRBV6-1,CASSEQDRGNQPQHF,TGTGCCAGCAGTGAACAGGACAGGGGCAATCAGCCCCAGCATTTT
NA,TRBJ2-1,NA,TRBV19,CASRLYNEQFF,TGTGCCAGTAGACTGTACAATGAGCAGTTCTTC
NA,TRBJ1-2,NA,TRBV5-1,CASSYTPTGNEGYTF,TGCGCCAGCAGCTACACACCCACAGGGAATGAAGGCTACACCTTC
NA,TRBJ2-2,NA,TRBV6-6,CASKETGELFF,TGTGCCAGCAAGGAGACCGGGGAGCTGTTTTTT
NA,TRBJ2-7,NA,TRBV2,CASNIGGLVHEQYF,TGTGCCAGCAATATTGGAGGGTTGGTCCACGAGCAGTACTTC
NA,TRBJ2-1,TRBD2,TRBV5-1,CASSLLRGTSGFLGDEQFF,TGCGCCAGCAGCTTATTAAGAGGTACTAGCGGGTTCTTAGGGGATGAGCAGTTCTTC
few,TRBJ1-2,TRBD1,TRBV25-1,CASSRTGVNYGYTF,TGTGCCAGCAGTCGGACAGGAGTCAACTATGGCTACACCTTC
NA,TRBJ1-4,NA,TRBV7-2,CASSLLGSGEKLFF,TGTGCCAGCAGCCTGCTCGGGTCGGGGGAAAAACTGTTTTTT
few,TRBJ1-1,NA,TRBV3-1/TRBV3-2,CASSPPGGVEAFF,TGTGCCAGCAGCCCCCCGGGGGGTGTAGAAGCTTTCTTT
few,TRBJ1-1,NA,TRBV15,CATSGTRNTEAFF,TGTGCCACCAGCGGCACCCGAAACACTGAAGCTTTCTTT
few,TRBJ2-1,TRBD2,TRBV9,CASSERSDWRGVDNEQFF,TGTGCCAGCAGCGAAAGATCTGATTGGCGGGGGGTAGATAATGAGCAGTTCTTC
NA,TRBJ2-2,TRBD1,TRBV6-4,CASRPDPTGTGELFF,TGTGCCAGCAGACCTGATCCGACAGGGACCGGGGAGCTGTTTTTT
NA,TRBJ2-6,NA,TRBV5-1,CASETGISGANVLTF,TGCGCCAGCGAGACCGGGATCTCTGGGGCCAACGTCCTGACTTTC
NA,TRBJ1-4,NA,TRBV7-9,CASSFTRGELFF,TGTGCCAGCAGCTTTACCCGGGGGGAACTGTTTTTT
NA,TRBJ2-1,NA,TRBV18,CASSPSLLSSYNEQFF,TGTGCCAGCTCACCTTCCCTACTGAGCTCCTACAATGAGCAGTTCTTC
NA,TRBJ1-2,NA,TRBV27,CASSPSGLSWGYTF,TGTGCCAGCAGTCCTTCCGGACTATCCTGGGGCTACACCTTC
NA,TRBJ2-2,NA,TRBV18,CASSPRTGRDTGELFF,TGTGCCAGCTCCCCGAGGACAGGGAGGGACACCGGGGAGCTGTTTTTT
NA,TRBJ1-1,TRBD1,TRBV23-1,CASSQRTGVRNTEAFF,TGCGCCAGCAGTCAGAGGACAGGTGTGCGGAACACTGAAGCTTTCTTT
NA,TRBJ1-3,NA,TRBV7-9,CASALQGHGNTIYF,TGTGCCAGCGCTTTGCAGGGCCATGGAAACACCATATATTTT
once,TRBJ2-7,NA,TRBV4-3,CASSQGPGSLDEQYF,TGCGCCAGCAGCCAAGGACCAGGGTCTTTGGACGAGCAGTACTTC
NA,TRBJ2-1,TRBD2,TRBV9,CASKALAGDDNEQFF,TGTGCCAGCAAGGCCCTAGCGGGGGACGACAATGAGCAGTTCTTC
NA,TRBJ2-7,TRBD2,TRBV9,CASSVGSSGSLSGYEQYF,TGTGCCAGCAGCGTAGGAAGCAGCGGGAGTTTAAGTGGGTACGAGCAGTACTTC
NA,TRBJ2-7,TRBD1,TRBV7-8,CASSPQGQGVTEQYF,TGTGCCAGCAGCCCCCAAGGACAGGGGGTAACTGAGCAGTACTTC